This entry lists 9 T cell receptor beta chains sequenced from one sample in a study of cytomegalovirus exposure and HLA in healthy donors. PCR primers comprised 60 Vbeta and 13 Jbeta primers. The table came from immunoSEQ multiplex PCR; TCRdb's copy has only in-frame clones and leaves some out. This repertoire shows around 120,000 clones, 15% found once; its top ten account for roughly 2%. The sample was PBMCs. All receptors come from a woman aged 18-35 years in good health and CMV-seronegative.

The gene calls are TRBV19 and TRBJ1-5; perhaps TRBD1 as D (5 bases). Trimming took off 2 bases at V and 4 bases at J, with 12 bases between the two ends. Germline V gene lookup returns CDR1 LNHDA and CDR2 SQIVND (reference sequence). The CDR3 runs 15 residues. The CDR3, as DNA: TGTGCCAGTAGTATATCCAGGGATTGGAATCAGCCCCAGCATTTT. This encodes CASSISRDWNQPQHF.

The V and J genes are TRBV7-6 and TRBJ1-6, with D possibly matching TRBD1 (6 bases). The germline gives CDR1 SGHVS, CDR2 FNYEAQ. V was cut by 5 bases and J by 9 bases, with 11 bases left in between. The CDR3 has 13 residues. The CDR3, as DNA: TGTGCCAGCAGCCCAACCAGGGGTTCACCCCTCCACTTT. This translates into CASSPTRGSPLHF.

This clone showed up just a few times. This chain links TRBV27 with TRBJ2-7, with TRBD2 identical over 13 bases. There are 17 residues in the CDR3. Germline V CDR1 and CDR2: MNHEY, SMNVEV (reference sequence). V lost 5 bases, J lost 0 bases, and 7 bases stayed unmatched. In DNA form, the CDR3 reads TGTGCCAGCAGTCCTAAGGGACTAGCGGGACTCTCCTACGAGCAGTACTTC. Protein product: CASSPKGLAGLSYEQYF.

This chain uses TRBV5-4 with TRBJ2-5; the match to TRBD2 covers 9 bases. This CDR3 comprises 15 residues. Germline V gene data show CDR1 as SGHNT and CDR2 as YYREEE (reference sequence). The V segment lost 4 bases and the J segment 0 bases; nucleotides outside the gene matches: 4. The CDR3 nucleotides are TGTGCCAGCAGCCCCAGACTAGCGGACCAAGAGACCCAGTACTTC. Translation gives CASSPRLADQETQYF.

This clone has just a few counts. The chain links TRBV30 to TRBJ1-1; the D is unclear. Trimming pared 2 bases from V and 6 bases from J, leaving 10 bases between. This CDR3 spans 12 amino acids. Per the germline V gene, CDR1 is GTSNPN and CDR2 is SVGIG (reference sequence). The DNA of the CDR3 is TGTGCCTGGAGTCCCGCTGGGCCTGAAGCTTTCTTT. This encodes CAWSPAGPEAFF.

This clone has only a few counts. This rearrangement joins TRBV30 to TRBJ1-5; TRBD1 is a possible D gene (5 bases). CDR1 is GTSNPN and CDR2 is SVGIG in the germline V gene (reference sequence). This CDR3 contains 17 residues. V was cut by 2 bases and J by 3 bases, with 20 bases left in between. CDR3 nucleotide sequence: TGTGCCTGGAGTCACCCAGGGCCCCGCAGGGCCAATCAGCCCCAGCATTTT. Its protein product is CAWSHPGPRRANQPQHF.

This clone was counted many times. V is TRBV25-1 and J is TRBJ2-2, with a tentative D call TRBD2 (6 bases). CDR1 and CDR2 (germline): MGHDK, SYGVNS. Trimming took 5 bases from V and 3 from J, leaving 13 bases between them. This CDR3 spans 15 amino acids. The CDR3 region is CASSTGERDTGELFF. The CDR3 nucleotides are TGTGCCAGCAGTACGGGAGAGAGAGACACCGGGGAGCTGTTTTTT.

This clone was observed many times. The genes are TRBV29-1 and TRBJ2-3; 9 bases align to TRBD2. The V segment lost 8 bases and the J segment 3 bases; nucleotides outside the gene matches: 15. The CDR3 consists of 16 residues. Germline-derived CDR1 and CDR2 are SQVTM and ANQGSEA. The CDR3 sequence is CSTTAGGGVGTDTQYF. CDR3 in DNA: TGCAGCACCACGGCGGGAGGGGGGGTTGGGACAGATACGCAGTATTTT.

The chain combines TRBV6-5 with TRBJ1-2, with 7 bases identical to TRBD1. The CDR3 covers 15 residues. V shed 7 bases and J 0 bases; nucleotides not matched to a gene: 8. Germline-derived CDR1 and CDR2 are MNHEY and SVGAGI. The CDR3 loop is CASIPQGTANYGYTF. The CDR3 DNA is TGTGCCAGCATCCCACAGGGGACCGCTAACTATGGCTACACCTTC.